The entry below describes one TCR beta chain. This sample is drawn from a study of blood T cell repertoires in COVID-19. Germline V gene data show CDR1 as MNHNY and CDR2 as SVGAGI (reference sequence). Trimming removed 7 bases from V and 6 bases from J, with 19 bases in between. The CDR3 has 15 amino acids. Using immunoSEQ multiplex PCR, the repertoire was profiled, and TCRdb retains in-frame clones only, with some absent. Among more than 12,000 clones listed, 80% to 90% were seen once. This clonotype originated in a human donor in a cohort sampled during active COVID-19. The V gene is TRBV6-6, the J gene TRBJ2-1; D might be TRBD2 (5 bases). The material sequenced was peripheral blood. The CDR3 protein is CASNQLGLALNEQFF. The CDR3 DNA reads TGTGCCAGCAATCAATTAGGGCTAGCTCTCAATGAGCAGTTCTTC.